The 10 T cell receptor beta chains given below trace back to one sample, sequenced in a study of CD8+CD57+ T cells in acquired aplastic anemia. Genomic DNA, serving as template, underwent TCR beta VDJ and CDR3 profiling. Via MiXCR, TCRdb re-called the reads, giving one row per CDR3 protein. The data contain roughly 93,000 distinct CDR3 sequences, around 68% of them singletons. Sequencing involved patients with CD8+CD57+ cell expansion previously shown by flow cytometry. Material for sequencing was sorted CD4+, CD8+, or CD8+CD57+ T cells (not recorded which) from PBMCs. Source of these receptors: a human donor with aplastic anemia.

This clonotype was picked up a small number of times. V gene TRBV20-1 combines with J gene TRBJ2-3; D may correspond to TRBD1 or TRBD2 (6 bases each). The length of the CDR3 is 15 residues. Trimming stripped 6 bases from V and 2 bases from J, with 18 bases between. Germline CDR1 reads DFQATT; CDR2 reads SNEGSKA (reference sequence). The CDR3, as DNA: TGCAGTGCGCCTAGCTCGGGGGCCTTCACAGATACGCAGTATTTT. Residues: CSAPSSGAFTDTQYF.

The chain joins TRBV15 to TRBJ1-5; maybe TRBD1 (5 bases). The CDR3 consists of 16 residues. The germline V gene has CDR1 LNHNV and CDR2 YYDKDF (reference sequence). Trimming removed 0 bases at V and 7 bases at J, with 16 bases between. The CDR3 sequence: CATSRDLWDSGQPQHF. In nucleotides, the CDR3 is TGTGCCACCAGCAGAGATCTTTGGGATTCAGGGCAGCCCCAGCATTTT.

The count of this clonotype is one. This chain connects TRBV19 to TRBJ2-3, with 10 positions matching TRBD1. CDR1 LNHDA and CDR2 SQIVND come from the germline V gene (reference sequence). With V trimmed by 6 bases and J by 6 bases, 9 bases remained unmatched. This CDR3 spans 15 amino acids. Written as DNA, the CDR3 is TGTGCCAGTAGACCCTCCGGGACAGGGGTCGATACGCAGTATTTT. Its protein is CASRPSGTGVDTQYF.

The chain joins TRBV2 to TRBJ1-1; no definite D call. Looked up from germline, CDR1 is SNHLY and CDR2 is FYNNEI. V lost 8 bases and J 0 bases, leaving 10 bases between the germline ends. This CDR3 region has 13 residues. The DNA for the CDR3 is TGTGCCAGCCATCTTTCGATGAACACTGAAGCTTTCTTT. Translation: CASHLSMNTEAFF.

The V gene is TRBV24-1, the J gene TRBJ2-2; D is uncertain. CDR1 and CDR2 (germline): KGHDR, SFDVKD. This CDR3 comprises 17 residues. Trimming took 4 bases from V and 0 from J, leaving 14 bases between them. The CDR3 coding sequence is TGTGCCACCAGTGACCCACCGGGTGGACCGAACACCGGGGAGCTGTTTTTT. Translation: CATSDPPGGPNTGELFF.

This clonotype was seen more than once but under ten times. V is TRBV5-1 and J is TRBJ1-1; D gene uncertain. Trimming took 4 bases from V and 4 from J, leaving 14 bases between them. The CDR3 extends over 14 amino acids. The germline V gene has CDR1 SGHRS and CDR2 YFSETQ. CDR3: CASSHGTRGTEAFF. The CDR3 bases are TGCGCCAGCAGCCACGGTACACGGGGCACTGAAGCTTTCTTT.

This CDR3 reads CASSAGGLPGNEQFF. Here the CDR3 DNA reads TGTGCCAGCAGCGCAGGGGGCCTACCTGGCAATGAGCAGTTCTTC. The genes are TRBV2 and TRBJ2-1, with 8 bases matching TRBD1. The CDR3 covers 15 residues. V lost 6 bases and J lost 6; bases outside the gene matches: 10. Germline V gives CDR1 SNHLY, CDR2 FYNNEI.

This clonotype was seen only a few times. The V and J genes are TRBV7-2 and TRBJ2-7; 7 bases map to TRBD1. Germline CDR1 and CDR2: SGHTA and FQGNSA. This CDR3 spans 13 amino acids. V was clipped by 5 bases and J by 4 bases; unmatched bases: 5. The CDR3 loop reads CASSLQGRYEQYF. In DNA, the CDR3 is TGTGCCAGCAGCCTACAGGGGAGATACGAGCAGTACTTC.

The chain carries TRBV19 and TRBJ1-6; D gene uncertain. Deletions cut 4 bases from V and 4 bases from J, with 11 bases between. From germline, CDR1 is LNHDA and CDR2 SQIVND (reference sequence). CDR3 length equals 15 residues. CDR3 bases: TGTGCCAGTAGTACAACGGGCGCTTATAATTCACCCCTCCACTTT. Its protein product is CASSTTGAYNSPLHF. Together with reference TRBV19 and TRBJ1-6, the CDR3 gives the full variable domain: DGGITQSPKYLFRKEGQNVTLSCEQNLNHDAMYWYRQDPGQGLRLIYYSQIVNDFQKGDIAEGYSVSREKKESFPLTVTSAQKNPTAFYLCASSTTGAYNSPLHFGNGTRLTVT.

The chain has TRBV10-1 and TRBJ2-2; 9 nucleotides agree with TRBD1. Germline CDR1 WNHNN, CDR2 SYGVQD (reference sequence). The trim removed 5 bases at V and 0 bases at J, leaving 4 bases unmatched. The CDR3 extends over 16 amino acids. The CDR3 nucleotides are TGCGCCAGCAGTCAAACAGGGGGCACGAACACCGGGGAGCTGTTTTTT. It translates to CASSQTGGTNTGELFF.